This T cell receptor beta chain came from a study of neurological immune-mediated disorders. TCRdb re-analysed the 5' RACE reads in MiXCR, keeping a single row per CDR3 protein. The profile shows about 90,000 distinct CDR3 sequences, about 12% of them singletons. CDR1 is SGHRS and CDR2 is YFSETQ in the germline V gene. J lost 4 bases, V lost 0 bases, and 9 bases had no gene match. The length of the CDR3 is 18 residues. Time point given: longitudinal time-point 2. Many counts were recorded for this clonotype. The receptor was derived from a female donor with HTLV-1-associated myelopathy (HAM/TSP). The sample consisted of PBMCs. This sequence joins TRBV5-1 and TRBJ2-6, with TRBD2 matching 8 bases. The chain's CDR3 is CASSLEPGGPGGANVLTF. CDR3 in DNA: TGCGCCAGCAGCTTGGAGCCGGGGGGGCCTGGCGGGGCCAACGTCCTGACTTTC. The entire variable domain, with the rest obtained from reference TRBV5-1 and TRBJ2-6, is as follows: KAGVTQTPRYLIKTRGQQVTLSCSPISGHRSVSWYQQTPGQGLQFLFEYFSETQRNKGNFPGRFSGRQFSNSRSEMNVSTLELGDSALYLCASSLEPGGPGGANVLTFGAGSRLTVL.